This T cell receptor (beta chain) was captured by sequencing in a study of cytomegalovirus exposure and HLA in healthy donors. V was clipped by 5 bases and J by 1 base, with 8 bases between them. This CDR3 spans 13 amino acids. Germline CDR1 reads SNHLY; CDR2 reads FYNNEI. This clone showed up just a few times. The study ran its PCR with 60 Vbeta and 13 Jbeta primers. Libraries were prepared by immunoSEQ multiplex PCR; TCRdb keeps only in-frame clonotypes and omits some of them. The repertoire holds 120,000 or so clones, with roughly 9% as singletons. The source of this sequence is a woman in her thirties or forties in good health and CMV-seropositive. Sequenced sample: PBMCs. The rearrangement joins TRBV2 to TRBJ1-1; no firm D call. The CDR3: CASSRGSNTEAFF. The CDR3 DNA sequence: TGTGCCAGCAGTCGGGGATCGAACACTGAAGCTTTCTTT.